One and the same sample provided the 28 T cell receptor beta chains below, sequenced in a study of T cell responses to AZD1222 COVID-19 vaccine. Assay: immunoSEQ multiplex PCR; the TCRdb copy retains only in-frame clones and omits some. The sample carries nearly 95,000 clones, roughly 89% recorded once. Sequenced material: peripheral blood, taken on day 0 of AZD1222 vaccination. Receptors originate from an adult in good health.

As regards this clone: Germline is not matched at one junction end, which may reflect a read error. The gene calls are TRBV7-6 and TRBJ1-5; tentatively, D is TRBD1 (6 bases). This CDR3 has 17 amino acids. CDR1 and CDR2 (germline): SGHVS, FNYEAQ. CDR3 loop: CANSLRRAGVSDQPQHF. The CDR3, as DNA: TGTGCCAACAGCCTTCGAAGGGCAGGGGTCTCGGACCAGCCCCAGCATTTT.

This rearrangement joins TRBV7-2 to TRBJ1-2; 10 nucleotides agree with TRBD1. Germline CDR1 reads SGHTA; CDR2 reads FQGNSA. Losses at the gene ends were 4 bases for V and 10 bases for J; bases not matched to a gene: 12. The CDR3 is made up of 15 amino acids. CDR3 region: CASSSKPGTGALYTF. CDR3 coding DNA: TGTGCCAGCAGCTCGAAACCCGGGACAGGGGCCCTCTACACCTTC.

The CDR3 sequence: CASSLQTSGTDTQYF. DNA of the CDR3: TGCGCCAGCAGCCTCCAGACTAGCGGCACAGATACGCAGTATTTT. The V gene is TRBV5-1, the J gene TRBJ2-3; 8 bases match TRBD2. J lost 1 base, V lost 4 bases, and 5 bases had no gene match. The length of the CDR3 is 15 residues. In germline, CDR1 is SGHRS, CDR2 YFSETQ. Together with reference TRBV5-1 and TRBJ2-3, the CDR3 gives the full variable domain: KAGVTQTPRYLIKTRGQQVTLSCSPISGHRSVSWYQQTPGQGLQFLFEYFSETQRNKGNFPGRFSGRQFSNSRSEMNVSTLELGDSALYLCASSLQTSGTDTQYFGPGTRLTVL.

The chain carries TRBV6-5 and TRBJ2-7, with a weak D call TRBD1 (5 bases). CDR1 MNHEY and CDR2 SVGAGI come from the germline V gene. This CDR3 spans 13 amino acids. V was shortened by 4 bases and J by 1 base, with 8 bases between the two germline ends. The CDR3 sequence is CASSWRQSYEQYF. CDR3 nucleotides: TGTGCCAGCAGTTGGAGACAGTCCTACGAGCAGTACTTC.

The chain recombines TRBV6-5 with TRBJ2-7; tentatively, D is TRBD2 (6 bases). CDR3 length: 12 residues. Trimming cost V 6 bases and J 3 bases, with 9 bases left between them. CDR1 and CDR2 from the germline V gene are MNHEY and SVGAGI. CDR3 region: CASSRDFYEQYF. DNA for the CDR3: TGTGCCAGCAGCCGGGACTTCTACGAGCAGTACTTC.

This clone was detected only once. This sequence joins TRBV7-3 and TRBJ1-1, with D uncertain. V lost 5 bases, J lost 6 bases, and 13 bases lay in between. Germline-derived CDR1 and CDR2 are SGHTA and FQGTGA. CDR3 length equals 13 residues. The CDR3 protein is CASSHDDISEAFF. CDR3 coding DNA: TGTGCCAGCAGCCATGATGACATATCTGAAGCTTTCTTT.

The chain is built from TRBV19 and TRBJ2-7, with a tentative D call TRBD1 (5 bases). Between the trimmed V and J ends, which lost 5 bases and 4 bases, there was a span of 15 bases. The V gene's germline CDR1 is LNHDA and CDR2 SQIVND (reference sequence). This CDR3 comprises 14 residues. The CDR3 nucleotides read TGTGCCAGTAGTCAGGGTTTCCTTGGGTACGAGCAGTACTTC. Translation: CASSQGFLGYEQYF.

The sample holds one count of this clone. In nucleotides, the CDR3 is TGTGCCAGCAGTCTTGGACAGGGCACGGAAAAACTGTTTTTT. This sequence encodes CASSLGQGTEKLFF. This chain connects TRBV2 to TRBJ1-4; TRBD1 agrees at 8 bases. CDR3 length equals 14 residues. The trim removed 5 bases at V and 8 bases at J, leaving 7 bases unmatched. CDR1 SNHLY and CDR2 FYNNEI come from the germline V gene.

The CDR3 region has the DNA TGCGCCAGCAGCTCACAGGGGGGCGACACCGGGGAGCTGTTTTTT. As protein: CASSSQGGDTGELFF. The rearrangement links TRBV5-1 to TRBJ2-2, with 8 bases aligning to TRBD1. J was trimmed by 3 bases and V by 3 bases; bases with no gene match: 4. CDR1 and CDR2 from the germline V gene are SGHRS and YFSETQ. The CDR3 length is 15 residues.

V and J are TRBV2 and TRBJ1-6; D ambiguous. The germline CDR1 and CDR2 sequences are SNHLY and FYNNEI. The CDR3 loop spans 18 amino acids. Trimming cost V 5 bases and J 0 bases, with 17 bases left between them. The DNA of the CDR3 is TGTGCCAGCAGTTATGGTGCAGCGCTGAGCTCCTATAATTCACCCCTCCACTTT. This codes for CASSYGAALSSYNSPLHF. Looking up the rest from reference TRBV2 and TRBJ1-6 gives the full variable domain: EPEVTQTPSHQVTQMGQEVILRCVPISNHLYFYWYRQILGQKVEFLVSFYNNEISEKSEIFDDQFSVERPDGSNFTLKIRSTKLEDSAMYFCASSYGAALSSYNSPLHFGNGTRLTVT.

The chain joins TRBV27 to TRBJ2-5, with TRBD1 identical over 8 bases. This CDR3 spans 17 amino acids. The V and J ends lost 3 bases and 1 base, in that order; junction bases with no gene match: 10. Germline CDR1 is MNHEY and CDR2 is SMNVEV (reference sequence). CDR3 bases: TGTGCCAGCAGTTTGGGGATACAGGGGGGAATCCAAGAGACCCAGTACTTC. It translates to CASSLGIQGGIQETQYF.

The rearrangement uses TRBV25-1 and TRBJ1-2; 9 bases match TRBD1. This CDR3 comprises 13 residues. The V and J ends lost 8 bases and 5 bases, in that order; junction bases with no gene match: 6. Germline lookup yields CDR1 MGHDK and CDR2 SYGVNS. The CDR3 DNA is TGTGCCAGCCGCGGGACAGGGCTTTATGGCTACACCTTC. As protein: CASRGTGLYGYTF.

The chain employs TRBV2 and TRBJ2-2, with D maybe TRBD1 (6 bases). The CDR3 length is 14 residues. Germline V gene data show CDR1 as SNHLY and CDR2 as FYNNEI. The V end lost 6 bases, the J end lost 2 bases, and 10 bases lay between the germline ends. CDR3 nucleotide sequence: TGTGCCAGCAGCAGGGACAAAAACACCGGGGAGCTGTTTTTT. Translated: CASSRDKNTGELFF.

The V gene is TRBV25-1, the J gene TRBJ2-3; D is perhaps TRBD2 (5 bases). V was pared by 8 bases and J by 6 bases, with 18 bases between. Germline assignment: CDR1 MGHDK and CDR2 SYGVNS. The CDR3 spans 14 residues. DNA of the CDR3: TGTGCCAGCGGGCCACGAATAGGACTTGATACGCAGTATTTT. This codes for CASGPRIGLDTQYF.

The rearrangement joins TRBV27 to TRBJ2-1; 8 bases fit TRBD2. CDR3 size: 19 residues. CDR1 is MNHEY and CDR2 is SMNVEV in the germline V gene (reference sequence). V trimming: 0 bases; J trimming: 4 bases; junction bases outside the gene matches: 14. The CDR3 region has the DNA TGTGCCAGCAGTTTATCCCTCCCCTCAATAGCGGGGCCATACAATGAGCAGTTCTTC. Translating gives CASSLSLPSIAGPYNEQFF.

The rearrangement uses TRBV9 and TRBJ2-3, with D possibly being TRBD1 (6 bases). Per the germline V gene, CDR1 is SGDLS and CDR2 is YYNGEE. The CDR3 has 15 amino acids. V lost 1 base and J 1 base, leaving 10 bases between the germline ends. The CDR3 is CASSVLQGGTDTQYF. The DNA of the CDR3 is TGTGCCAGCAGCGTATTACAGGGAGGCACAGATACGCAGTATTTT.

The chain carries TRBV11-1 and TRBJ2-7; D is possibly TRBD2 (6 bases). V lost 1 base and J lost 1, with 11 bases in between. Germline CDR1 is SGHAT and CDR2 is FQDESV (reference sequence). The CDR3 length is 15 residues. CDR3 coding DNA: TGTGCCAGCAGCTTAGGGATCGGGAGTTCCTACGAGCAGTACTTC. Its translation is CASSLGIGSSYEQYF. The whole variable domain, filled in from reference TRBV11-1 and TRBJ2-7, reads EAEVAQSPRYKITEKSQAVAFWCDPISGHATLYWYRQILGQGPELLVQFQDESVVDDSQLPKDRFSAERLKGVDSTLKIQPAELGDSAMYLCASSLGIGSSYEQYFGPGTRLTVT.

This chain links TRBV5-1 with TRBJ1-3; D gene ambiguous. This CDR3 comprises 15 residues. Trimming took 0 bases from V and 4 from J, leaving 11 bases between them. Germline V gene data show CDR1 as SGHRS and CDR2 as YFSETQ. The CDR3 is CASSLESSSGNTIYF. The CDR3 DNA sequence: TGCGCCAGCAGCTTGGAATCCAGTTCAGGAAACACCATATATTTT. Using reference TRBV5-1 and TRBJ1-3 for the parts outside the CDR3, the full variable domain is KAGVTQTPRYLIKTRGQQVTLSCSPISGHRSVSWYQQTPGQGLQFLFEYFSETQRNKGNFPGRFSGRQFSNSRSEMNVSTLELGDSALYLCASSLESSSGNTIYFGEGSWLTVV.

In DNA form, the CDR3 reads TGTGCCAGCAGTTCTGGTTTTATCGGACAGGGGAGCAATCAGCCCCAGCATTTT. This translates into CASSSGFIGQGSNQPQHF. The genes are TRBV27 and TRBJ1-5, with 9 bases identical to TRBD1. The CDR3 runs to 18 residues. After removal of 4 bases from V and 1 base from J, the junction contained 11 bases not matched to a gene. Germline V gene data show CDR1 as MNHEY and CDR2 as SMNVEV (reference sequence).

The rearrangement uses TRBV19 and TRBJ1-2, with TRBD1 identical over 8 bases. This CDR3 is built from 14 residues. Germline CDR1 reads LNHDA; CDR2 reads SQIVND (reference sequence). The junction had 10 bases not matched to a gene; V was cut back by 5 bases and J by 8 bases. Here the CDR3 DNA reads TGTGCCAGTAGTTTGAGGACAGGGAGGTCGGGCTACACCTTC. It specifies CASSLRTGRSGYTF.

Regarding this clone: This may be a read error, as it is one base from a much larger clone. The chain uses TRBV7-6 and TRBJ2-1; D unresolved. V dropped 5 bases and J dropped 7 bases, with 6 bases sitting between them. The CDR3 is made up of 11 amino acids. Germline-derived CDR1 and CDR2 are SGHVS and FNYEAQ. CDR3 in amino acids: CASSRVNEQFF. The CDR3 region has the DNA TGTGCCAGCAGCCGGGTGAATGAGCAGTTCTTC. The whole variable domain, filled in from reference TRBV7-6 and TRBJ2-1, reads GAGVSQSPRYKVTKRGQDVALRCDPISGHVSLYWYRQALGQGPEFLTYFNYEAQQDKSGLPNDRFSAERPEGSISTLTIQRTEQRDSAMYRCASSRVNEQFFGPGTRLTVL.

This rearrangement joins TRBV7-2 to TRBJ2-5, with a tentative D call TRBD2 (6 bases). The V gene's germline CDR1 is SGHTA and CDR2 FQGNSA. Trimming pared 5 bases from V and 4 bases from J, leaving 14 bases between. The CDR3 is 14 amino acids. The DNA for the CDR3 is TGTGCCAGCAGCCCCGGGCGGGGAGGAGAGACCCAGTACTTC. Amino acids: CASSPGRGGETQYF.

This chain links TRBV4-1 with TRBJ2-1, with 7 positions matching TRBD1. The CDR3 totals 13 residues. Germline CDR1 MGHRA, CDR2 YSYEKL. V gave up 4 bases and J gave up 6 bases; unmatched junction bases: 3. This CDR3 is CASSLGQINEQFF. DNA of the CDR3: TGCGCCAGCAGCCTGGGACAGATCAATGAGCAGTTCTTC.

The CDR3, as DNA: TGCGCCAGCAGCTCACCGGGACACCCGGTCACCGGGGAGCTGTTTTTT. It yields the protein CASSSPGHPVTGELFF. The J gene is TRBJ2-2, the V gene TRBV4-1, with a possible D match to TRBD1 (6 bases). V was clipped by 5 bases and J by 4 bases, with 17 bases between them. Germline assignment: CDR1 MGHRA and CDR2 YSYEKL. The CDR3 contains 16 residues.

CDR3 loop: CASSQSWTGSSYNSPLHF. In nucleotides, the CDR3 is TGCGCCAGCAGCCAGTCCTGGACGGGGAGCTCCTATAATTCACCCCTCCACTTT. This chain links TRBV4-3 with TRBJ1-6; no reliable D call. CDR1 is LGHNA and CDR2 is YSLEER in the germline V gene. This CDR3 is built from 18 residues. V lost 3 bases and J 0 bases, leaving 15 bases between the germline ends.

This chain links TRBV6-9 with TRBJ1-2, with unresolved D. The ends were cut back, 3 bases at V and 9 bases at J, with 14 bases in the middle. This CDR3 has 13 residues. Germline CDR1 MNHGY, CDR2 SVAAGI. In DNA, the CDR3 is TGTGCCAGCAGTTACCCCCAGGTCGTAAGCTACACCTTC. Amino acid sequence: CASSYPQVVSYTF.

This chain uses TRBV11-2 with TRBJ2-1, with no clear D. Per germline, CDR1 SGHAT and CDR2 FQNNGV. Trimming cost V 1 base and J 1 base, with 5 bases left between them. The CDR3 is 14 amino acids. The CDR3 reads CASSLVGSYNEQFF. In nucleotides, the CDR3 is TGTGCCAGCAGCTTAGTGGGGTCCTACAATGAGCAGTTCTTC.

The rearrangement links TRBV7-9 to TRBJ1-2; 7 bases map to TRBD1. J lost 4 bases, V lost 5 bases, and 22 bases had no gene match. Germline values: CDR1 SEHNR, CDR2 FQNEAQ (reference sequence). The CDR3 has 19 amino acids. As DNA, the CDR3 is TGTGCCAGCAGCCTTATCCGAGGGGGCCGGACAGAGGGAGGCTATGGCTACACCTTC. Its translation: CASSLIRGGRTEGGYGYTF. The entire variable domain, with the rest obtained from reference TRBV7-9 and TRBJ1-2, is as follows: DTGVSQNPRHKITKRGQNVTFRCDPISEHNRLYWYRQTLGQGPEFLTYFQNEAQLEKSRLLSDRFSAERPKGSFSTLEIQRTEQGDSAMYLCASSLIRGGRTEGGYGYTFGSGTRLTVV.